Following are 28 T cell receptor beta chains from one sample sequenced in a study of T cells in localized non-small cell lung cancer. Some clones are missing from TCRdb's copy, which holds only in-frame ones; the method was immunoSEQ multiplex PCR. This table holds about 3,400 clones, around a fifth found once. The sequencing here drew on lung tumor tissue, taken before any cancer treatment. The receptor set was obtained from a man aged 18 to 55 with stage II lung adenocarcinoma.

This clone has only one observation. The V call is TRBV30, the J call TRBJ2-6; TRBD1 matches 8 bases. The ends lost 0 bases at V and 2 bases at J; junction bases unmatched: 6. CDR1 and CDR2 (germline): GTSNPN, SVGIG (reference sequence). CDR3 length: 17 residues. The CDR3 reads CAWSVTGQGAGANVLTF. CDR3 nucleotides: TGTGCCTGGAGTGTAACCGGACAGGGCGCTGGGGCCAACGTCCTGACTTTC. Using reference TRBV30 and TRBJ2-6 for the parts outside the CDR3, the full variable domain is SQTIHQWPATLVQPVGSPLSLECTVEGTSNPNLYWYRQAAGRGLQLLFYSVGIGQISSEVPQNLSASRPQDRQFILSSKKLLLSDSGFYLCAWSVTGQGAGANVLTFGAGSRLTVL.

The rearrangement uses TRBV11-3 and TRBJ1-4; D not certain. The CDR3 is 14 residues long. Trimming stripped 1 base from V and 7 bases from J, with 10 bases between. Germline CDR1 is SGHNT and CDR2 is YENEEA. CDR3 residues: CASSLGRTSEKLFF. CDR3 bases: TGTGCCAGCAGCTTAGGAAGGACGAGTGAAAAACTGTTTTTT.

This clone was observed a few times. The chain links TRBV9 to TRBJ1-5, with D unresolved. CDR1 and CDR2 from the germline V gene are SGDLS and YYNGEE. The length of the CDR3 is 13 residues. Trimming removed 6 bases from V and 3 bases from J, with 10 bases in between. The CDR3 DNA reads TGTGCCAGCACTAGACAAGACAATCAGCCCCAGCATTTT. Residues: CASTRQDNQPQHF.

This chain uses TRBV4-1 with TRBJ2-2; D call uncertain. This CDR3 comprises 14 residues. CDR1 is MGHRA and CDR2 is YSYEKL in the germline V gene. V gave up 2 bases and J gave up 4 bases, with 8 bases separating them. The CDR3 is CASSQWVGTGELFF. CDR3 sequence (DNA): TGCGCCAGCAGCCAATGGGTCGGCACCGGGGAGCTGTTTTTT.

Concerning this clone: Germline is not matched at one junction end, which may reflect a read error. CDR3 region: CASGDTYPPPSLPIRYEQYF. The CDR3 DNA reads TGTGCCAGCGGTGACACCTATCCGCCGCCGAGCCTCCCTATCCGATACGAGCAGTACTTC. The chain joins TRBV2 to TRBJ2-7; no clear D gene. The CDR3 covers 20 residues. Germline V gene data show CDR1 as SNHLY and CDR2 as FYNNEI. Filled out from reference TRBV2 and TRBJ2-7, the complete variable domain reads EPEVTQTPSHQVTQMGQEVILRCVPISNHLYFYWYRQILGQKVEFLVSFYNNEISEKSEIFDDQFSVERPDGSNFTLKIRSTKLEDSAMYFCASGDTYPPPSLPIRYEQYFGPGTRLTVT.

This clone was detected only a few times. The chain recombines TRBV11-3 with TRBJ2-5, with D perhaps matching TRBD2 (5 bases). The CDR3 is 15 residues long. Germline CDR1 SGHNT, CDR2 YENEEA. The V end was cut by 5 bases, the J end by 1 base, with 14 bases between. CDR3 region: CASSQVDWGQETQYF. The DNA for the CDR3 is TGTGCCAGCAGCCAAGTGGACTGGGGCCAAGAGACCCAGTACTTC.

This clone was recorded a few times. The gene calls are TRBV9 and TRBJ2-1; tentatively, D is TRBD2 (9 bases). V was cut by 3 bases and J by 9 bases, with 28 bases left in between. This CDR3 contains 18 residues. Germline V CDR1 and CDR2: SGDLS, YYNGEE. The chain's CDR3 is CASSAASGGSGLATEQFF. The DNA of the CDR3 is TGTGCCAGCAGCGCGGCGTCAGGGGGCTCAGGACTAGCGACTGAGCAGTTCTTC. Using reference TRBV9 and TRBJ2-1 for the parts outside the CDR3, the full variable domain is DSGVTQTPKHLITATGQRVTLRCSPRSGDLSVYWYQQSLDQGLQFLIQYYNGEERAKGNILERFSAQQFPDLHSELNLSSLELGDSALYFCASSAASGGSGLATEQFFGPGTRLTVL.

The V gene is TRBV11-3, the J gene TRBJ1-5; D unclear. Per the germline V gene, CDR1 is SGHNT and CDR2 is YENEEA. With 5 bases removed from V and 0 bases from J, the gap between germline ends came to 8 bases. The CDR3 loop spans 14 amino acids. In DNA, the CDR3 is TGTGCCAGCAGCGCGTTATTTAGCAATCAGCCCCAGCATTTT. It codes for CASSALFSNQPQHF.

The chain's CDR3 is CASRKQETYNEQFF. The DNA of the CDR3 is TGTGCCAGCAGGAAACAGGAGACCTACAATGAGCAGTTCTTC. The chain is built from TRBV28 and TRBJ2-1; a possible D gene is TRBD1 (5 bases). The V and J ends lost 6 bases and 2 bases respectively, with 11 bases between them. The germline V gene encodes CDR1 MDHEN and CDR2 SYDVKM. CDR3 length: 14 residues.

This clone was counted a few times. V gene TRBV11-3 combines with J gene TRBJ1-3, with D maybe TRBD1 (6 bases). This CDR3 is 16 amino acids long. V was clipped by 4 bases and J by 12 bases, with 25 bases between them. CDR1 and CDR2 (germline): SGHNT, YENEEA. The chain's CDR3 is CASSSTGGSPGSGIYF. CDR3 coding DNA: TGTGCCAGCAGCTCCACCGGGGGCAGCCCTGGTAGTGGCATATATTTT.

This chain links TRBV30 with TRBJ2-7; D tentatively fits TRBD1 or TRBD2 (5 bases each). V gave up 0 bases and J gave up 6 bases, with 12 bases separating them. Germline V gene lookup returns CDR1 GTSNPN and CDR2 SVGIG (reference sequence). The CDR3 contains 13 residues. The chain's CDR3 is CAWSVTGRREQYF. CDR3 bases: TGTGCCTGGAGTGTAACGGGGCGGCGCGAGCAGTACTTC.

The chain has TRBV19 and TRBJ2-5; TRBD1 aligns across 7 bases. V lost 5 bases to trimming and J lost 2 bases; unmatched junction nucleotides: 5. The CDR3 covers 14 residues. Per the germline V gene, CDR1 is LNHDA and CDR2 is SQIVND (reference sequence). CDR3 loop: CASSPSDRQETQYF. In DNA, the CDR3 is TGTGCCAGTAGTCCCTCGGACAGGCAAGAGACCCAGTACTTC.

The chain combines TRBV6-7 with TRBJ1-4; D remains unclear. TRBV6-7 is designated an ORF whose function remains uncertain. This CDR3 is 11 amino acids long. The ends were cut back, 7 bases at V and 8 bases at J, with 8 bases in the middle. CDR3 residues: CASTSSEKLFF. DNA of the CDR3: TGTGCCAGCACCTCGTCGGAAAAACTGTTTTTT.

The V gene is TRBV19, the J gene TRBJ1-4; D is ambiguous. With 3 bases removed from V and 7 bases from J, the gap between germline ends came to 15 bases. This CDR3 is 15 amino acids long. CDR1 and CDR2 (germline): LNHDA, SQIVND (reference sequence). The CDR3: CASSIGPEGGEKLFF. The CDR3, as DNA: TGTGCCAGTAGTATCGGACCCGAGGGAGGTGAAAAACTGTTTTTT.

The chain carries TRBV18 and TRBJ1-4, with D possibly matching TRBD1 (5 bases). Trimming left V 4 bases short and J 2 bases short, with 14 bases between. This CDR3 has 16 amino acids. Germline CDR1 KGHSH, CDR2 LQKENI. CDR3 region: CASSQGTPRTNEKLFF. Written as DNA, the CDR3 is TGTGCCAGCTCACAAGGGACCCCGCGGACTAATGAAAAACTGTTTTTT.

This clone has only a few counts. The rearrangement uses TRBV7-6 and TRBJ2-6, with 7 bases identical to TRBD1. The V and J ends lost 3 bases and 0 bases, in that order; junction bases with no gene match: 11. Germline CDR1 and CDR2: SGHVS and FNYEAQ. The CDR3 covers 19 residues. In DNA form, the CDR3 reads TGTGCCAGCAGCTTGGATTTCGGGACAGAGACCTCTGGGGCCAACGTCCTGACTTTC. Translated, it gives CASSLDFGTETSGANVLTF.

This clone counts as medium-sized. The J gene is TRBJ2-3, the V gene TRBV6-8; 9 bases align to TRBD2. The length of the CDR3 is 14 residues. Unmatched junction bases numbered 6, after V lost 7 bases and J lost 4 bases. From germline, CDR1 is MNHGY and CDR2 SAAAGT. The CDR3 coding sequence is TGTGCCAGCACCGGGACTAGCTCCGCAGATACGCAGTATTTT. It is translated as CASTGTSSADTQYF.

This clone was detected only a few times. The rearrangement uses TRBV11-3 and TRBJ1-1; 9 bases line up with TRBD1. V dropped 5 bases and J dropped 5; count of bases not matched to a gene: 6. This CDR3 is built from 14 residues. Germline V gene data show CDR1 as SGHNT and CDR2 as YENEEA. The CDR3 nucleotides are TGTGCCAGCAGCGCAATGACAGGGGGAACTGAAGCTTTCTTT. This translates into CASSAMTGGTEAFF.

The chain couples TRBV5-1 to TRBJ1-1; D is ambiguous. The CDR3 has 14 residues. The germline V and J ends were trimmed by 0 bases and 1 base, with 7 bases remaining between them. The germline V gene has CDR1 SGHRS and CDR2 YFSETQ. CDR3 sequence: CASSLAGENTEAFF. DNA for the CDR3: TGCGCCAGCAGCTTGGCCGGAGAGAACACTGAAGCTTTCTTT.

This clone is classed as medium-sized. V and J are TRBV6-8 and TRBJ2-3; possible D gene TRBD1, 5 bases. The CDR3 has 15 amino acids. Between the trimmed V and J ends, which lost 5 bases and 6 bases, there was a span of 18 bases. Germline V CDR1 and CDR2: MNHGY, SAAAGT. The CDR3 bases are TGTGCCAGCAGTACGGACAATCTTTGGGTGGATACGCAGTATTTT. It specifies CASSTDNLWVDTQYF.

As concerns this clone: Read data end 1 residue before the CDR3 end; the end is taken from the germline J gene. The chain links TRBV6-1 to TRBJ2-5; D unclear. The CDR3 runs to 13 residues. The V and J ends lost 0 bases and 5 bases respectively, with 7 bases between them. Germline lookup yields CDR1 MNHNS and CDR2 SASEGT. Incomplete CDR3 DNA: TGTGCCAGCAGTGAAGCCCGATCCGAGACCCAGTAC. Its protein product is CASSEARSETQY. The complete CDR3 reads CASSEARSETQYF.

The CDR3 reads CASSHFRGATEAFF. The DNA of the CDR3 is TGTGCCAGCAGTCATTTTAGAGGGGCCACTGAAGCTTTCTTT. The chain uses TRBV6-8 and TRBJ1-1; tentative D call: TRBD1 (5 bases). V was cut by 5 bases and J by 4 bases, with 14 bases left in between. The CDR3 extends over 14 amino acids. The germline gives CDR1 MNHGY, CDR2 SAAAGT.

This clone was recorded only once. The V and J genes are TRBV18 and TRBJ2-5; 9 bases are a match to TRBD1. Germline lookup yields CDR1 KGHSH and CDR2 LQKENI. This CDR3 has 14 amino acids. The trim removed 2 bases at V and 3 bases at J, leaving 1 base unmatched. CDR3 sequence (DNA): TGTGCCAGCTCACCAAGGACAGGGGAAGAGACCCAGTACTTC. Amino acids: CASSPRTGEETQYF.

This clone turned up a few times. The rearrangement joins TRBV6-8 to TRBJ2-3, with D tentatively TRBD1 or TRBD2 (7 bases each). This CDR3 contains 15 residues. V was cut by 6 bases and J by 2 bases, with 15 bases left in between. Germline V lookup: CDR1 MNHGY, CDR2 SAAAGT. The CDR3 here is CASRVRGGNTDTQYF. CDR3 sequence (DNA): TGTGCCAGCAGAGTCAGGGGGGGAAACACAGATACGCAGTATTTT.

J is TRBJ2-5 and V is TRBV19, with 8 bases that match TRBD1. Germline assignment: CDR1 LNHDA and CDR2 SQIVND (reference sequence). This CDR3 has 18 amino acids. V was clipped by 1 base and J by 6 bases; unmatched bases: 16. The CDR3 region is CASSIGLGRDRSLQTQYF. Here the CDR3 DNA reads TGTGCCAGTAGTATAGGGCTTGGTAGGGACAGGTCCCTTCAGACCCAGTACTTC.

This clone was detected a few times. This chain connects TRBV11-3 to TRBJ2-6, with D hard to call. This CDR3 comprises 16 residues. Trimming removed 5 bases from V and 0 bases from J, with 11 bases in between. Germline loops: CDR1 SGHNT, CDR2 YENEEA. The CDR3 loop is CASSRTTDSGANVLTF. The CDR3 coding sequence is TGTGCCAGCAGCAGGACGACGGACTCTGGGGCCAACGTCCTGACTTTC.

This clone was observed a few times. The chain couples TRBV5-1 to TRBJ1-1; 9 bases are a match to TRBD1. V was clipped by 6 bases and J by 1 base; unmatched bases: 4. The CDR3 spans 14 residues. Germline lookup yields CDR1 SGHRS and CDR2 YFSETQ. CDR3 amino acids: CASTRQGENTEAFF. The CDR3, as DNA: TGCGCCAGCACCCGACAGGGGGAGAACACTGAAGCTTTCTTT.

This chain uses TRBV28 with TRBJ2-7, with TRBD1 identical over 7 bases. Germline assignment: CDR1 MDHEN and CDR2 SYDVKM. The trim removed 5 bases at V and 4 bases at J, leaving 8 bases unmatched. This CDR3 comprises 14 residues. This CDR3 is CASSTPGQLYEQYF. The CDR3 coding sequence is TGTGCCAGCAGTACCCCGGGACAGCTATACGAGCAGTACTTC.